Listed below are T cell receptor beta chains from one sample, sequenced in a study of cytomegalovirus exposure and HLA in healthy donors. Sequencing was performed with immunoSEQ multiplex PCR; in TCRdb, only in-frame clones are kept and a portion is missing. The profile shows under 150,000 clones, 82% of them singletons. What was sequenced was PBMCs. Receptors were obtained from a woman aged 45-65 years in good health and CMV-seropositive. CDR3s include the opening cysteine and the closing phenylalanine or tryptophan. A D gene is named only where the DNA matches it firmly. Part of the rows lack a size; the others show once, few, many or a class for expanded clones.

d_gene,abundance,v_gene,j_gene,len,CDR3aa,CDR3nt
TRBD2,.,TRBV15,TRBJ2-7,15,CATSREREGSYEQYF,TGTGCCACCAGCAGAGAGCGGGAGGGAAGCTACGAGCAGTACTTC
.,.,TRBV19,TRBJ1-1,15,CASPLTSGDGNEAFF,TGTGCCAGTCCTCTTACTTCAGGGGATGGGAATGAAGCTTTCTTT
TRBD2,.,TRBV5-5,TRBJ2-1,15,CASTLLAGAYNEQFF,TGTGCCAGCACCTTACTAGCGGGGGCCTACAATGAGCAGTTCTTC
.,.,TRBV9,TRBJ2-5,15,CASSVDGLAQETQYF,TGTGCCAGCAGCGTAGACGGACTTGCCCAAGAGACCCAGTACTTC
TRBD2,once,TRBV6-5,TRBJ2-5,13,CASRHQRDETQYF,TGTGCCAGCAGACACCAGCGGGATGAGACCCAGTACTTC
TRBD1,.,TRBV6-1,TRBJ1-4,14,CASSDPGQGEKLFF,TGTGCCAGCAGTGACCCAGGACAGGGAGAAAAACTGTTTTTT
TRBD2,.,TRBV5-4,TRBJ2-1,15,CASSSPGLAPNEQFF,TGTGCCAGCAGCTCCCCGGGACTAGCCCCCAATGAGCAGTTCTTC
.,.,TRBV28,TRBJ1-2,12,CASSTTDYGYTF,TGTGCCAGCAGTACAACCGACTATGGCTACACCTTC
.,.,TRBV5-1,TRBJ2-3,13,CASSLGGRDTQYF,TGCGCCAGCAGCTTGGGTGGGAGAGATACGCAGTATTTT
.,.,TRBV4-1,TRBJ1-4,14,CASSQTTGYEKLFF,TGCGCCAGCAGCCAAACAACAGGGTACGAAAAACTGTTTTTT
TRBD2,.,TRBV28,TRBJ2-1,15,CASSYPWREHNEQFF,TGTGCCAGCAGTTACCCTTGGCGGGAGCACAATGAGCAGTTCTTC
.,.,TRBV27,TRBJ2-3,14,CASSPTLATHTQYF,TGTGCCAGCAGCCCAACCTTAGCGACCCATACGCAGTATTTT
.,.,TRBV20-1,TRBJ1-1,11,CSARVGGGAFF,TGCAGTGCGAGAGTCGGGGGGGGAGCTTTCTTT
TRBD1,.,TRBV30,TRBJ2-3,15,CAWSGLRQGRDTQYF,TGTGCCTGGAGTGGACTACGACAGGGGCGAGATACGCAGTATTTT
TRBD1,.,TRBV2,TRBJ2-3,16,CASTSRGTGVTDTQYF,TGTGCCAGTACCTCTCGGGGGACAGGGGTCACAGATACGCAGTATTTT
.,few,TRBV30,TRBJ2-5,14,CAWGLFLGQETQYF,TGTGCCTGGGGACTGTTTCTAGGCCAAGAGACCCAGTACTTC
TRBD1,.,TRBV5-4,TRBJ1-2,15,CASSLGIGQGGGYTF,TGTGCCAGCAGCTTGGGCATCGGACAGGGAGGTGGCTACACCTTC
.,.,TRBV7-2,TRBJ2-7,11,CASRTGDGQYF,TGTGCCAGCAGGACAGGAGACGGGCAGTACTTC
.,once,TRBV7-9,TRBJ1-1,16,CASSFYGLSKNTEAFF,TGTGCCAGCAGCTTTTATGGGCTCTCGAAGAACACTGAAGCTTTCTTT
TRBD1,.,TRBV12-5,TRBJ1-6,14,CASGTGQGMTPLHF,TGTGCTAGTGGTACGGGACAGGGGATGACACCCCTCCACTTT
.,.,TRBV7-2,TRBJ2-2,15,CASSFRGQNTGELFF,TGTGCCAGCAGCTTTAGGGGACAGAACACCGGGGAGCTGTTTTTT
.,.,TRBV9,TRBJ2-1,16,CASSTSSSPSYNEQFF,TGTGCCAGCAGCACCTCTAGCAGCCCCTCCTACAATGAGCAGTTCTTC
TRBD2,.,TRBV19,TRBJ2-5,13,CASSLADQETQYF,TGTGCCAGTAGCCTAGCGGATCAAGAGACCCAGTACTTC
.,.,TRBV7-8,TRBJ2-7,13,CASSLVQGWEQYF,TGTGCCAGCAGCTTAGTACAGGGTTGGGAGCAGTACTTC
TRBD1,.,TRBV7-6,TRBJ2-5,17,CASSATTRDRAQETQYF,TGTGCCAGCAGCGCAACCACCCGGGACAGAGCCCAAGAGACCCAGTACTTC
.,.,TRBV6-5,TRBJ2-3,16,CASSYQALVATDTQYF,TGTGCCAGCAGTTACCAGGCGCTCGTCGCCACAGATACGCAGTATTTT
.,.,TRBV5-1,TRBJ1-3,15,CASSLAGGTGNTIYF,TGCGCCAGCAGCTTGGCCGGGGGTACTGGAAACACCATATATTTT
.,.,TRBV27,TRBJ2-3,13,CASREGSTDTQYF,TGTGCCAGCAGGGAGGGAAGCACAGATACGCAGTATTTT
TRBD1,.,TRBV14,TRBJ2-7,15,CASSRQGTTSYEQYF,TGTGCCAGCAGCCGACAGGGGACCACCTCCTACGAGCAGTACTTC
.,.,TRBV5-5,TRBJ1-1,15,CASSLLTVRNTEAFF,TGTGCCAGCAGCTTACTGACAGTCAGGAACACTGAAGCTTTCTTT
TRBD2,once,TRBV5-6,TRBJ2-3,16,CASSLASGGGTDTQYF,TGTGCCAGCAGCTTGGCTAGCGGGGGTGGCACAGATACGCAGTATTTT
.,.,TRBV7-8,TRBJ1-1,14,CASSLVEGYTEAFF,TGTGCCAGCAGCTTAGTGGAGGGTTACACTGAAGCTTTCTTT
.,.,TRBV5-6,TRBJ1-2,13,CASSLAGYPGYTF,TGTGCCAGCAGCTTGGCGGGGTACCCTGGCTACACCTTC
TRBD1,once,TRBV6-6,TRBJ2-1,14,CASSSRDSYNEQFF,TGTGCCAGCAGTTCCCGGGACAGCTACAATGAGCAGTTCTTC
TRBD1,.,TRBV5-1,TRBJ2-1,16,CASSLQGAQLYNEQFF,TGCGCCAGCAGCTTACAGGGGGCCCAATTATACAATGAGCAGTTCTTC
TRBD2,.,TRBV19,TRBJ2-7,15,CASSLTGLAGGEQYF,TGTGCCAGTAGTCTGACGGGACTAGCGGGAGGCGAGCAGTACTTC
TRBD2,.,TRBV4-1,TRBJ2-3,17,CASSQVEGLAGADTQYF,TGCGCCAGCAGCCAAGTCGAGGGACTAGCGGGAGCAGATACGCAGTATTTT
TRBD1,.,TRBV2,TRBJ1-2,14,CASTFLQGVGGYTF,TGTGCCAGCACTTTCTTACAGGGGGTGGGTGGCTACACCTTC
.,few,TRBV1,TRBJ1-3,17,CTSSQGQVLSSGNTIYF,TGCACCAGCAGTCAGGGGCAGGTACTTTCCTCTGGAAACACCATATATTTT
TRBD2,.,TRBV5-1,TRBJ2-1,15,CASSLGASGADEQFF,TGCGCCAGCAGCTTAGGGGCTAGCGGGGCGGATGAGCAGTTCTTC
TRBD2,.,TRBV5-1,TRBJ2-7,15,CASSPGLAGTYEQYF,TGCGCCAGCAGCCCGGGACTAGCGGGCACCTACGAGCAGTACTTC
TRBD1,.,TRBV19,TRBJ2-2,17,CASRPFPGTEGTGELFF,TGTGCCAGTAGACCGTTCCCCGGGACAGAAGGTACCGGGGAGCTGTTTTTT
.,.,TRBV7-2,TRBJ2-7,13,CASSPWANYEQYF,TGTGCCAGCAGCCCATGGGCCAATTACGAGCAGTACTTC